Below, one TCR beta chain is given with its context. Its specificity is unknown. The CDR3 has 12 amino acids. Germline values: CDR1 SGHTA, CDR2 FQGNSA. V lost 8 bases, J lost 0 bases, and 5 bases lay in between. The data stem from a study of T cell repertoires in cytomegalovirus infection. The study, taken as a whole, reports: People with CMV and the relevant HLA were identified by cumulative public TCR beta family frequency.

In TCRdb, the reads were re-called with MiXCR into one record per CDR3 protein. The data hold approximately 590,000 distinct CDR3 sequences, with around two fifths observed a single time. The gene calls are TRBV7-2 and TRBJ2-4; D call uncertain. This TCR derives from a human donor in good health (CMV status not recorded). Some clones in this sample may be carry-over from other donors' samples. Sample: cultured PBMCs, taken from culture after CMV antigen stimulation. DNA for the CDR3: TGTGCCAGCGGGGAAGCCAAAAACATTCAGTACTTC. Its translation is CASGEAKNIQYF.